A single sample is the source of the 30 T cell receptor beta chains below, sequenced in a study of blood T cell repertoires in COVID-19. The method was immunoSEQ multiplex PCR; TCRdb's version includes in-frame clones alone and lacks a portion of them. The table includes over 120,000 clones, roughly 84% detected once. The specimen was peripheral blood. These receptors were taken from a human donor in a cohort sampled during active COVID-19.

The chain has TRBV7-2 and TRBJ2-1; D is undetermined. The germline CDR1 and CDR2 sequences are SGHTA and FQGNSA. This CDR3 has 13 residues. Trimming shortened V by 3 bases and J by 4 bases, and 7 bases separated the two germline ends. CDR3 in amino acids: CASSFELYNEQFF. Here the CDR3 DNA reads TGTGCCAGCAGCTTTGAACTGTACAATGAGCAGTTCTTC.

The chain combines TRBV30 with TRBJ2-2; a weak D match, TRBD1 (5 bases). The V gene's germline CDR1 is GTSNPN and CDR2 SVGIG (reference sequence). CDR3 length: 11 residues. DNA for the CDR3: TGTGCAGGGGCCGCGACCGGGGAGCTGTTTTTT. Translating it yields CAGAATGELFF.

This clone appeared once. The chain uses TRBV7-3 and TRBJ2-1, with 7 bases aligning to TRBD1. The CDR3 consists of 16 residues. With V trimmed by 6 bases and J by 6 bases, 14 bases remained unmatched. Germline CDR1 is SGHTA and CDR2 is FQGTGA. The CDR3 DNA is TGTGCCAGCAGTCTTACCGGGACAGTACAAATCAATGAGCAGTTCTTC. Its protein is CASSLTGTVQINEQFF.

The chain links TRBV11-2 to TRBJ2-1, with 7 nucleotides matching TRBD1. The trim removed 0 bases at V and 7 bases at J, leaving 9 bases unmatched. Germline loops: CDR1 SGHAT, CDR2 FQNNGV. The CDR3 spans 16 residues. This chain's CDR3 is CASSLEGGRVGNEQFF. The CDR3 DNA reads TGTGCCAGCAGCTTAGAAGGGGGCAGGGTAGGAAATGAGCAGTTCTTC.

The gene calls are TRBV19 and TRBJ1-4, with 8 bases that match TRBD1. There are 15 residues in the CDR3. The ends lost 6 bases at V and 0 bases at J; junction bases unmatched: 3. Germline V gives CDR1 LNHDA, CDR2 SQIVND (reference sequence). The CDR3 bases are TGTGCCAGTAGAGAACAGGGGGCAACTAATGAAAAACTGTTTTTT. This translates into CASREQGATNEKLFF.

The chain carries TRBV11-2 and TRBJ1-2; 7 nucleotides match TRBD1. The CDR3 covers 16 residues. V lost 1 base to trimming and J lost 8 bases; unmatched junction nucleotides: 13. CDR1 and CDR2 from the germline V gene are SGHAT and FQNNGV. CDR3 sequence reads: CASSLAQGGLMRGYTF. CDR3 bases: TGTGCCAGCAGCTTAGCCCAGGGGGGATTGATGAGGGGCTACACCTTC.

The V call is TRBV7-3, the J call TRBJ2-2; D not resolved. V was trimmed by 3 bases and J by 4 bases, leaving 6 bases between them. Germline V gene sequence: CDR1 SGHTA, CDR2 FQGTGA. The CDR3 consists of 13 residues. The CDR3 bases are TGTGCCAGCAGCTTGGTGAGCACCGGGGAGCTGTTTTTT. Encoded protein: CASSLVSTGELFF.

Notes on this clone: The sample carries other DNA sequences with the same CDR3. The gene calls are TRBV10-1 and TRBJ2-7; no clear D gene. Germline assignment: CDR1 WNHNN and CDR2 SYGVQD (reference sequence). The CDR3 is 9 amino acids. The ends were cut back, 9 bases at V and 6 bases at J, with 6 bases in the middle. This chain's CDR3 is CARRCEQYF. The CDR3 DNA is TGCGCCAGGCGATGCGAGCAGTACTTC.

The DNA of the CDR3 is TGTGCCAGCTCTCAGCCAGGGTCTTACGAGCAGTACGTC. It codes for CASSQPGSYEQYV. J is TRBJ2-7 and V is TRBV25-1; D is possibly TRBD1 (5 bases). CDR1 is MGHDK and CDR2 is SYGVNS in the germline V gene. The V gene lost 8 bases and the J gene lost 4 bases, with 15 bases spanning the gap. The CDR3 covers 13 residues.

The rearrangement joins TRBV11-2 to TRBJ1-2; TRBD1 aligns across 7 bases. This CDR3 is built from 15 residues. Unmatched junction bases numbered 7, after V lost 1 base and J lost 5 bases. From germline, CDR1 is SGHAT and CDR2 FQNNGV. The CDR3 is CASSLAHTGVYGYTF. CDR3 coding DNA: TGTGCCAGCAGCTTAGCCCACACAGGGGTTTATGGCTACACCTTC.

This rearrangement joins TRBV29-1 to TRBJ1-1; D call uncertain. Germline CDR1 SQVTM, CDR2 ANQGSEA. This CDR3 spans 12 amino acids. Between the trimmed V and J ends, which lost 4 bases and 0 bases, there was a span of 6 bases. The CDR3 coding sequence is TGCAGCGTTGTTCCCATGAACACTGAAGCTTTCTTT. Amino acid sequence: CSVVPMNTEAFF. Complete variable domain (other parts from reference TRBV29-1 and TRBJ1-1): SAVISQKPSRDICQRGTSLTIQCQVDSQVTMMFWYRQQPGQSLTLIATANQGSEATYESGFVIDKFPISRPNLTFSTLTVSNMSPEDSSIYLCSVVPMNTEAFFGQGTRLTVV.

There are a few counts of this clone. The chain recombines TRBV7-9 with TRBJ1-6; TRBD1 matches 7 bases. The CDR3 is 14 residues long. V trimming: 4 bases; J trimming: 7 bases; junction bases outside the gene matches: 4. The V gene's germline CDR1 is SEHNR and CDR2 FQNEAQ (reference sequence). CDR3 sequence: CASSWGQSNSPLHF. CDR3 nucleotides: TGTGCCAGCAGCTGGGGACAGTCAAATTCACCCCTCCACTTT.

CDR3 residues: CASSLVVGQGEETQYF. The DNA for the CDR3 is TGTGCCAGCAGCTTAGTGGTGGGGCAGGGCGAAGAGACCCAGTACTTC. The gene calls are TRBV7-2 and TRBJ2-5; possibly TRBD1 for D (5 bases). The length of the CDR3 is 16 residues. Trimming shortened V by 1 base and J by 3 bases, and 15 bases separated the two germline ends. Germline lookup yields CDR1 SGHTA and CDR2 FQGNSA.

CDR3 in amino acids: CASRQQGEGNYGYTF. The DNA of the CDR3 is TGTGCCAGCAGACAACAGGGAGAGGGGAACTATGGCTACACCTTC. This chain joins TRBV6-6 and TRBJ1-2, with D maybe TRBD1 (6 bases). The CDR3 covers 15 residues. Looked up from germline, CDR1 is MNHNY and CDR2 is SVGAGI (reference sequence). V gave up 6 bases and J gave up 2 bases, with 16 bases separating them.

The chain carries TRBV6-2 or TRBV6-3 and TRBJ2-1, with 7 bases matching TRBD2. The V gene end was trimmed by 4 bases and the J gene end by 9 bases; junction bases not matched to a gene: 9. The CDR3 runs 14 residues. Looked up from germline, CDR1 is MNHEY and CDR2 is SVGEGT. CDR3 protein: CASSWGGGEGEQFF. In DNA form, the CDR3 reads TGTGCCAGCAGTTGGGGGGGAGGAGAAGGTGAGCAGTTCTTC.

The chain couples TRBV7-8 to TRBJ2-7; 11 bases line up with TRBD1. The CDR3 is 13 amino acids. V trimming: 4 bases; J trimming: 6 bases; junction bases outside the gene matches: 2. Germline V gene data show CDR1 as SGHVS and CDR2 as FQNEAQ. The CDR3 region has the DNA TGTGCCAGCAGCTGGGGGACAGGGGGCGAGCAGTACGTC. This sequence encodes CASSWGTGGEQYV.

The CDR3 DNA reads as TGTGCCAGCTCACCATATCCAGGGGGTGTTCGTCGGACCGGGGAGCTGTTTTTT. This translates into CASSPYPGGVRRTGELFF. V gene TRBV18 combines with J gene TRBJ2-2; 7 bases match TRBD1. The CDR3 runs to 18 residues. CDR1 is KGHSH and CDR2 is LQKENI in the germline V gene. With V trimmed by 2 bases and J by 5 bases, 14 bases remained unmatched. The full variable domain, in which reference TRBV18 and TRBJ2-2 provide the parts outside the CDR3, is NAGVMQNPRHLVRRRGQEARLRCSPMKGHSHVYWYRQLPEEGLKFMVYLQKENIIDESGMPKERFSAEFPKEGPSILRIQQVVRGDSAAYFCASSPYPGGVRRTGELFFGEGSRLTVL.

The gene calls are TRBV7-9 and TRBJ1-6; possible D gene TRBD1, 5 bases. The CDR3 has 15 residues. Germline assignment: CDR1 SEHNR and CDR2 FQNEAQ (reference sequence). V dropped 5 bases and J dropped 8 bases, with 16 bases sitting between them. The DNA of the CDR3 is TGTGCCAGCAGCCCTGGGGGGGATGGGTATTCACCCCTCCACTTT. This codes for CASSPGGDGYSPLHF. The variable domain in full, with the rest retrieved from reference TRBV7-9 and TRBJ1-6, is DTGVSQNPRHKITKRGQNVTFRCDPISEHNRLYWYRQTLGQGPEFLTYFQNEAQLEKSRLLSDRFSAERPKGSFSTLEIQRTEQGDSAMYLCASSPGGDGYSPLHFGNGTRLTVT.

Here the CDR3 DNA reads TGTGCCAGCAGCCCCCTCGGGGTTGGTAGTTCTCCCAAAAACAATGAGCAGTTCTTC. It specifies CASSPLGVGSSPKNNEQFF. V usage is TRBV7-2 and J usage is TRBJ2-1; a weak D match, TRBD2 (5 bases). With 5 bases removed from V and 5 bases from J, the gap between germline ends came to 28 bases. Germline values: CDR1 SGHTA, CDR2 FQGNSA. This CDR3 has 19 amino acids.

The V gene is TRBV10-3, the J gene TRBJ1-2, with D perhaps matching TRBD1 (5 bases). Per germline, CDR1 ENHRY and CDR2 SYGVKD. V was clipped by 7 bases and J by 5 bases, with 17 bases between them. The CDR3 spans 14 residues. This CDR3 reads CAITEGLDSYGYTF. The CDR3 nucleotides read TGTGCCATCACCGAAGGGTTAGACAGTTATGGCTACACCTTC.

This clone was observed once. The chain joins TRBV7-8 to TRBJ2-3; perhaps TRBD2 as D (6 bases). The CDR3 spans 14 residues. Germline values: CDR1 SGHVS, CDR2 FQNEAQ. The V and J ends lost 5 bases and 7 bases respectively, with 16 bases between them. This CDR3 is CASSLGSGGNTQYF. Here the CDR3 DNA reads TGTGCCAGCAGCCTCGGGAGCGGAGGAAATACGCAGTATTTT.

This chain joins TRBV5-1 and TRBJ2-3; 7 nucleotides agree with TRBD2. With 0 bases clipped from V and 5 bases from J, the junction kept 6 bases outside the gene matches. Germline loops: CDR1 SGHRS, CDR2 YFSETQ. The CDR3 length is 15 residues. The CDR3 DNA reads TGCGCCAGCAGCTTGGCCAGCGGGACCCGAGATACGCAGTATTTT. Translating gives CASSLASGTRDTQYF.

This chain joins TRBV7-9 and TRBJ2-1, with 10 nucleotides matching TRBD2. Trimming took 5 bases from V and 1 from J; bases not matched to a gene: 2. The CDR3 spans 15 residues. Germline values: CDR1 SEHNR, CDR2 FQNEAQ (reference sequence). The CDR3 here is CASSEREGSYNEQFF. The CDR3 DNA reads TGTGCCAGCAGCGAGCGGGAGGGTTCCTACAATGAGCAGTTCTTC. The full variable domain, with the rest looked up from reference TRBV7-9 and TRBJ2-1, is DTGVSQNPRHKITKRGQNVTFRCDPISEHNRLYWYRQTLGQGPEFLTYFQNEAQLEKSRLLSDRFSAERPKGSFSTLEIQRTEQGDSAMYLCASSEREGSYNEQFFGPGTRLTVL.

The chain recombines TRBV7-8 with TRBJ2-3; unclear D gene. The germline CDR1 and CDR2 sequences are SGHVS and FQNEAQ. V dropped 1 base and J dropped 10 bases, with 27 bases sitting between them. CDR3 length: 18 amino acids. CDR3 region: CASSLVVRSRGLEGAQYF. As DNA, the CDR3 is TGTGCCAGCAGCTTAGTAGTTCGGTCTCGCGGTTTGGAAGGTGCGCAGTATTTT.

The chain joins TRBV25-1 to TRBJ2-7, with 9 bases identical to TRBD1. With V trimmed by 7 bases and J by 4 bases, 5 bases remained unmatched. CDR3 length: 13 residues. Germline V gives CDR1 MGHDK, CDR2 SYGVNS. CDR3 coding DNA: TGTGCCAGCACCAGACAGGGGGGATACGAGCAGTACTTC. It yields the protein CASTRQGGYEQYF.

The gene calls are TRBV5-1 and TRBJ2-3; 7 nucleotides line up with TRBD1. Germline values: CDR1 SGHRS, CDR2 YFSETQ. V shed 2 bases, J shed 3 bases, and the junction held 6 bases outside the gene matches. CDR3 length equals 15 residues. CDR3 nucleotide sequence: TGCGCCAGCAGCTTACAGGGACAGCCAACAGATACGCAGTATTTT. It translates to CASSLQGQPTDTQYF.

The chain employs TRBV7-3 and TRBJ2-1; TRBD2 is a possible D gene (5 bases). From germline, CDR1 is SGHTA and CDR2 FQGTGA. Trimming shortened V by 5 bases and J by 7 bases, and 12 bases separated the two germline ends. The CDR3 loop spans 13 amino acids. CDR3 sequence: CASSPTRENEQFF. As DNA, the CDR3 is TGTGCCAGCAGCCCCACTAGGGAAAATGAGCAGTTCTTC.

V usage is TRBV5-3 and J usage is TRBJ1-2, with a possible D match to TRBD1 (6 bases). TRBV5-3 is given ORF status, its function remaining uncertain. This CDR3 region has 16 residues. The ends were cut back, 4 bases at V and 2 bases at J, with 18 bases in the middle. The CDR3 spells CARSLHTGSWNYGYTF. CDR3 DNA: TGTGCCAGAAGCCTCCACACAGGGTCGTGGAACTATGGCTACACCTTC.

V gene TRBV2 combines with J gene TRBJ1-2, with a tentative D call TRBD1 (6 bases). CDR1 is SNHLY, CDR2 FYNNEI, per germline. The CDR3 covers 11 residues. Trimming left V 8 bases short and J 8 bases short, with 12 bases between. DNA of the CDR3: TGTGCCAGCGGGGGGGCGAAGGGCTACACCTTC. It translates to CASGGAKGYTF.

This chain links TRBV19 with TRBJ1-6, with 7 bases that match TRBD1. The CDR3 totals 16 residues. CDR1 and CDR2 (germline): LNHDA, SQIVND (reference sequence). Germline trimming cut 3 bases from V and 3 bases from J; bases unmatched to any gene: 5. The CDR3, as DNA: TGTGCCAGTAGTATTTACCCAGGGGGCTATAATTCACCCCTCCACTTT. Protein product: CASSIYPGGYNSPLHF. The full variable domain, its missing parts supplied by reference TRBV19 and TRBJ1-6, is DGGITQSPKYLFRKEGQNVTLSCEQNLNHDAMYWYRQDPGQGLRLIYYSQIVNDFQKGDIAEGYSVSREKKESFPLTVTSAQKNPTAFYLCASSIYPGGYNSPLHFGNGTRLTVT.